This TCR beta chain emerged from a study of blood T cell repertoires in COVID-19. Across the study: The United States, Italy and Spain supplied acute and convalescent COVID-19 samples.

This CDR3 has 14 residues. The ends were cut back, 7 bases at V and 0 bases at J, with 10 bases in the middle. The germline V gene has CDR1 SGHRS and CDR2 YFSETQ. Method: immunoSEQ multiplex PCR; TCRdb's copy keeps in-frame clones and lacks some. This repertoire shows about 200,000 clones, 89% found once; its top ten account for 3.5% to 4%. Cohorts were based on clinical histories the participants reported. Sequenced material: PBMCs or T cells enriched from blood (not recorded which). This sequence was found in a woman in her twenties or thirties with acute COVID-19. The genes are TRBV5-1 and TRBJ2-2; maybe TRBD2 (5 bases). The chain's CDR3 is CASGLSANTGELFF. CDR3 bases: TGCGCCAGCGGACTTTCGGCGAACACCGGGGAGCTGTTTTTT.